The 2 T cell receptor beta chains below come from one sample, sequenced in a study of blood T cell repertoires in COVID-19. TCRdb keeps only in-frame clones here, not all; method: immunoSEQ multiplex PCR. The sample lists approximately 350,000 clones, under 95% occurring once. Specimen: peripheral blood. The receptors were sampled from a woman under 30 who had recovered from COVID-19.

CDR3 amino acids: CASTPGRTGITTDTQYF. CDR3 DNA sequence: TGTGCCAGCACCCCGGGGCGGACAGGGATAACCACAGATACGCAGTATTTT. The chain couples TRBV7-2 to TRBJ2-3; 8 bases fit TRBD1. With 7 bases clipped from V and 2 bases from J, the junction kept 14 bases outside the gene matches. The CDR3 sequence is 17 residues long. Germline CDR1 reads SGHTA; CDR2 reads FQGNSA.

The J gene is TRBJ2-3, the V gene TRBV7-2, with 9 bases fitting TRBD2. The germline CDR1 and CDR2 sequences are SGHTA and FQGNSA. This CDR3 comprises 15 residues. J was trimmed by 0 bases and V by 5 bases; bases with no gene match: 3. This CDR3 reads CASSPSGTSTDTQYF. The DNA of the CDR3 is TGTGCCAGCAGCCCTAGCGGGACTAGCACAGATACGCAGTATTTT.